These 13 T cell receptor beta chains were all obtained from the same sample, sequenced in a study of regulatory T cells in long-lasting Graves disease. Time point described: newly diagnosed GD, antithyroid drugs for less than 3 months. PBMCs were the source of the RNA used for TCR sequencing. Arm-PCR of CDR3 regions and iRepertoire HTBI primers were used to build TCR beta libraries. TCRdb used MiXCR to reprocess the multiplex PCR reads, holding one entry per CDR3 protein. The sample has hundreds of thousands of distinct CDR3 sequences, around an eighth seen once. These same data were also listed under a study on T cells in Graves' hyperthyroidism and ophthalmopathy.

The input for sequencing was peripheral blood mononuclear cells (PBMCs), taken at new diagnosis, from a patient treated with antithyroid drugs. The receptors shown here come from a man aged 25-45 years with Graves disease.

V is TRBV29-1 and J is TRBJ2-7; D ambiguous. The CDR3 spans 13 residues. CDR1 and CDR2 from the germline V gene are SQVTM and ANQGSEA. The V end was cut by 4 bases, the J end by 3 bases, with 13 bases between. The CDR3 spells CSVVLDAYYEQYF. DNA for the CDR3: TGCAGCGTTGTTCTAGATGCCTACTACGAGCAGTACTTC.

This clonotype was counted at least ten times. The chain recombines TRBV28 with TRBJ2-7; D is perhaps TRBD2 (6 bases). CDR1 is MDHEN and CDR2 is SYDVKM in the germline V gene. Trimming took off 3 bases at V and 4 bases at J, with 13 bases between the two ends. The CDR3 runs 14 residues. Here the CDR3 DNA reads TGTGCCAGCAGTTTTTTGGCGGGAAATTACGAGCAGTACTTC. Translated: CASSFLAGNYEQYF.

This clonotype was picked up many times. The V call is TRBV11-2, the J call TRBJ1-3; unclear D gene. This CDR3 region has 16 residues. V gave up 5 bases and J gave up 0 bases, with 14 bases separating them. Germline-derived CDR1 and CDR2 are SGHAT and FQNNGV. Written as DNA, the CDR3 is TGTGCCAGCAGCCCGTGGGGTGACACCTCTGGAAACACCATATATTTT. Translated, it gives CASSPWGDTSGNTIYF.

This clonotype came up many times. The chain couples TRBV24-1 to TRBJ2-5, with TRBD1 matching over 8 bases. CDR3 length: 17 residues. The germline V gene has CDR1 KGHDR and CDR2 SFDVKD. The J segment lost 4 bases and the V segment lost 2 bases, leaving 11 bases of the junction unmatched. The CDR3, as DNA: TGTGCCACCAGTGATTCCCCCGGACAGGGTCTCGGAGAGACCCAGTACTTC. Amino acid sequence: CATSDSPGQGLGETQYF.

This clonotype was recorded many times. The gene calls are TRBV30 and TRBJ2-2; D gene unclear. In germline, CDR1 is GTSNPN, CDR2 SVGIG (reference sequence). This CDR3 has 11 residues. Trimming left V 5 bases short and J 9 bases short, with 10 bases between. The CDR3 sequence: CAWGRFRELFF. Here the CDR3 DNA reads TGTGCCTGGGGGCGGTTCAGGGAGCTGTTTTTT. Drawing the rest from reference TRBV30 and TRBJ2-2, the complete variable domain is SQTIHQWPATLVQPVGSPLSLECTVEGTSNPNLYWYRQAAGRGLQLLFYSVGIGQISSEVPQNLSASRPQDRQFILSSKKLLLSDSGFYLCAWGRFRELFFGEGSRLTVL.

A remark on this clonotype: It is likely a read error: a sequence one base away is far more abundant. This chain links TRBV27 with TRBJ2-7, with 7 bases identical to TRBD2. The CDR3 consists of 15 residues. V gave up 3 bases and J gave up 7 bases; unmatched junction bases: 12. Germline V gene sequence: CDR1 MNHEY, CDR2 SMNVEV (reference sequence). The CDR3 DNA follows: TGTGCCAGCAGTTTCAGCGGGAACTCCTACAATGAGCAGTACTTC. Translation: CASSFSGNSYNEQYF.

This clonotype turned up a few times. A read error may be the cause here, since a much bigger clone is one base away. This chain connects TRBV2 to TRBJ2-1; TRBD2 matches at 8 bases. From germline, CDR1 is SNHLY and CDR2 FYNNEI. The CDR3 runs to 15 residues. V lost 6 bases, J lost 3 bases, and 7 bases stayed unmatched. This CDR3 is CASSGLAGLYNEQFF. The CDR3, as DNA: TGTGCCAGCAGCGGACTAGCAGGTCTCTACAATGAGCAGTTCTTC.

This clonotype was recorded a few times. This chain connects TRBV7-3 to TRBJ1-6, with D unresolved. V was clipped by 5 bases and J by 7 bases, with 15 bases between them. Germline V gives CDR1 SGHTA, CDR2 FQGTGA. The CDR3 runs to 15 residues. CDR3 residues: CASSALGVGNSPLHF. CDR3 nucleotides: TGTGCCAGCAGCGCCCTCGGGGTCGGAAATTCACCCCTCCACTTT. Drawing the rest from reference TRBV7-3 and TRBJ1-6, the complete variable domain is GAGVSQTPSNKVTEKGKYVELRCDPISGHTALYWYRQSLGQGPEFLIYFQGTGAADDSGLPNDRFFAVRPEGSVSTLKIQRTERGDSAVYLCASSALGVGNSPLHFGNGTRLTVT.

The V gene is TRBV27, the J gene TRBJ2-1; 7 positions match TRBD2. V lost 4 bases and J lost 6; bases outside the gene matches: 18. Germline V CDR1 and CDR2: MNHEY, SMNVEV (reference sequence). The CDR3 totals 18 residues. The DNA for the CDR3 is TGTGCCAGCAGTTCCCCCGGGACTACCCGGGAGACCGGCAATGAGCAGTTCTTC. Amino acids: CASSSPGTTRETGNEQFF.

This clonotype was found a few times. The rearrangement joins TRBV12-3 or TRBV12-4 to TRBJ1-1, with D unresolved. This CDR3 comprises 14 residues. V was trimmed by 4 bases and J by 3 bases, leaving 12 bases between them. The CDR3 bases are TGTGCCAGCAGTTCCCTGGCTGGGGACACTGAAGCTTTCTTT. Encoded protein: CASSSLAGDTEAFF.

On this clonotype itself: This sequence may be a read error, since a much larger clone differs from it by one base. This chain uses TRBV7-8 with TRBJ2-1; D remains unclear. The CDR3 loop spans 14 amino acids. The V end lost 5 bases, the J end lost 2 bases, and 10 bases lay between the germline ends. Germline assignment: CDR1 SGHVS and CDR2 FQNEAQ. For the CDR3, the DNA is TGTGCCAGCAGCGTTACCCGCCCCTACAATGAGCAGTTCTTC. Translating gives CASSVTRPYNEQFF. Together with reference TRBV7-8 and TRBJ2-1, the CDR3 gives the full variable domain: GAGVSQSPRYKVAKRGQDVALRCDPISGHVSLFWYQQALGQGPEFLTYFQNEAQLDKSGLPSDRFFAERPEGSVSTLKIQRTQQEDSAVYLCASSVTRPYNEQFFGPGTRLTVL.

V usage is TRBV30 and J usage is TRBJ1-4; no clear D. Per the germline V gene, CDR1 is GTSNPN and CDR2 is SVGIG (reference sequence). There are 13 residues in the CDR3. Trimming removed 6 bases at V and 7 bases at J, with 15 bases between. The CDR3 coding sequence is TGTGCCTGCCCGGACCTATCTGGTGAAAAACTGTTTTTT. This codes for CACPDLSGEKLFF.

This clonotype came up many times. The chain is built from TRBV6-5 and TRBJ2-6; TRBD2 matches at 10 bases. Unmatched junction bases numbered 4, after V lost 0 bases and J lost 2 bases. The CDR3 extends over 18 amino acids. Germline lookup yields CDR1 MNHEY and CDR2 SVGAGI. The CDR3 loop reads CASSYSLAGVAGANVLTF. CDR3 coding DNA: TGTGCCAGCAGTTACTCGCTAGCGGGAGTAGCTGGGGCCAACGTCCTGACTTTC.